This T cell receptor (beta chain) was captured in a study of blood T cell repertoires in COVID-19. Study details: COVID-19 samples from acute and convalescent phases originated in the United States, Italy and Spain. T cells, B-cell-depleted T cells, or PBMCs supplied cDNA or gDNA.

In the study's own analysis: Estimated nucleated cell counts came from reference gene primer amplification. Sequencing used immunoSEQ multiplex PCR; TCRdb keeps in-frame clones, though not all of them. V and J calls and clone size are those listed in that table; D and trimming were worked out from the DNA. The sample holds some 270,000 clones; less than 90% are singletons and the top ten take 1.5%. CDR1 and CDR2 (germline): KGHDR, SFDVKD. Trimming stripped 4 bases from V and 7 bases from J, with 21 bases between. The CDR3 is made up of 16 amino acids. This clone was counted once. The chain carries TRBV24-1 and TRBJ1-2; D unresolved. This clonotype was sampled from a woman between 40 and 50 years old who had recovered from COVID-19. The material sequenced was peripheral blood. The CDR3 bases are TGTGCCACCAGTGACCGCCGGACGGGATTATCTAGTGGCTACACCTTC. Translating it yields CATSDRRTGLSSGYTF.